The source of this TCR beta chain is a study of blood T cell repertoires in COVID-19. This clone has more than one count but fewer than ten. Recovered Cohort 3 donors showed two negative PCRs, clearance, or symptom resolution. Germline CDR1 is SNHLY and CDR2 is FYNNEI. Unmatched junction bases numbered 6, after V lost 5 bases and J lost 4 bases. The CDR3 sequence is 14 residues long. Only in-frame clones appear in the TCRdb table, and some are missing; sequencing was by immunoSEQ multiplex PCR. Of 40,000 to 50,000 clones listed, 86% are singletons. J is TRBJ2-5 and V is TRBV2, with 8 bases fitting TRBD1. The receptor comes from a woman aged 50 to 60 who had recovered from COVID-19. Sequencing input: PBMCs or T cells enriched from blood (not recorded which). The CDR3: CASSPGDRGETQYF. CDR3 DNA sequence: TGTGCCAGCAGTCCAGGAGACAGGGGAGAGACCCAGTACTTC.